A selection of T cell receptor beta chains follows, all from one sample in a study of siplizumab effects on memory and regulatory T cells. This table comes from immunoSEQ multiplex PCR, and its TCRdb copy is limited to in-frame clones, with some not included. The table lists about 100,000 clones, approximately 91% of them singletons. Sequencing used CD4+ T cells sorted from blood. The receptors were gathered from a human donor in good health. Each CDR3 is given with its conserved first and last residue. Each record gives: J gene, D gene, clone size, V gene, CDR3 length, CDR3 DNA, CDR3 protein. The D gene is left open where the match is weak. Only part of the rows carry a size: once, few, many, or a class if the clone is expanded.

>TRBJ2-7|-|-|TRBV28|13
TGTGCCAGCAGCAGGGATGTGGACTACGAGCAGTACTTC
CASSRDVDYEQYF
>TRBJ2-7|TRBD1|-|TRBV27|12
TGTGCCAGCAGCCAAAGTCGGGACAGGGTATACTTC
CASSQSRDRVYF
>TRBJ2-7|TRBD1|once|TRBV2|13
TGTGCCAGCAGGGTATACTTAACAGGGGGCAAGTACTTC
CASRVYLTGGKYF
>TRBJ1-5|-|-|TRBV21-1|11
TGTTCCCAAAAGTTGGATCAGCCCCAGCATTTT
CSQKLDQPQHF
>TRBJ1-5|-|-|TRBV7-2|13
TGTGCCAGCAGCAGCAGGGGCAATCAGCCCCAGCATTTT
CASSSRGNQPQHF
>TRBJ1-2|-|-|TRBV5-8|13
TGTGCCAGCAGCTTGGCCCACCGAGGGGGCTACACCTTC
CASSLAHRGGYTF
>TRBJ2-7|-|-|TRBV7-9|12
TGTGCCAGCAGCTCCCCTTCCTACGAGCAGTACTTC
CASSSPSYEQYF
>TRBJ2-5|TRBD2|-|TRBV7-8|15
TGTGCCAGCAGCTTGACGCGGGGGGACCAAGAGACCCAGTACTTC
CASSLTRGDQETQYF
>TRBJ2-1|TRBD2|-|TRBV11-1|18
TGTGCCAGCAGCTCGCAAGGGACTAGCGGGGGCCACTACAATGAGCAGTTCTTC
CASSSQGTSGGHYNEQFF
>TRBJ1-5|TRBD1|few|TRBV14|14
TGTGCCAGCAGCCAAGGACAGGGAGATAGGCCCCAGCATTTT
CASSQGQGDRPQHF